This T cell receptor (beta chain) is from a study of shared clonotypes between healthy human individuals. The method was immunoSEQ multiplex PCR; TCRdb's version includes in-frame clones alone and lacks a portion of them. In the table there are about 510,000 clones, about three quarters of which are singletons. V was clipped by 0 bases and J by 5 bases; unmatched bases: 6. Germline V CDR1 and CDR2: MNHEY, SVGAGI. The CDR3 is made up of 16 amino acids. This clone came up once. Its antigen is as yet unknown. Every donor was a Caucasian adult from Nashville, Tennessee. Samples left unsorted employed around 92 million PBMCs for genomic DNA. Regarding the study as a whole: The sampled material consisted only of blood, and tissue repertoires are likely to differ.

The sequencing sample was made of PBMCs. This chain connects TRBV6-5 to TRBJ2-1, with TRBD2 matching over 8 bases. This sequence originates from a woman aged 40 to 50 in good health. Some clones in this sample may be carry-over from other donors' samples. The CDR3 protein is CASSYSMTSANNEQFF. The CDR3 nucleotides read TGTGCCAGCAGTTACTCGATGACTAGCGCTAACAATGAGCAGTTCTTC.